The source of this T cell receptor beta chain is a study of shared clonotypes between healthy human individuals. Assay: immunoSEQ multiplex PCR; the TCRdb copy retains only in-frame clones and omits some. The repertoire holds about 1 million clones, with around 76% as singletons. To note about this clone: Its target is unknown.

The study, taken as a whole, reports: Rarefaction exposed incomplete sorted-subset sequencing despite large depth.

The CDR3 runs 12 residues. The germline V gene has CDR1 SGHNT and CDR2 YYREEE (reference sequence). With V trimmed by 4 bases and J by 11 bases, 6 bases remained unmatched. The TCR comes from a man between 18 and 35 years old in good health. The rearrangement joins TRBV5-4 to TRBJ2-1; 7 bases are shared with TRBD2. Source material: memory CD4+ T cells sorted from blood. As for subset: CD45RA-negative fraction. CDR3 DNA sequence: TGTGCCAGCAGCCGGGGGGAGCAGCAGCAGTTCTTC. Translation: CASSRGEQQQFF.